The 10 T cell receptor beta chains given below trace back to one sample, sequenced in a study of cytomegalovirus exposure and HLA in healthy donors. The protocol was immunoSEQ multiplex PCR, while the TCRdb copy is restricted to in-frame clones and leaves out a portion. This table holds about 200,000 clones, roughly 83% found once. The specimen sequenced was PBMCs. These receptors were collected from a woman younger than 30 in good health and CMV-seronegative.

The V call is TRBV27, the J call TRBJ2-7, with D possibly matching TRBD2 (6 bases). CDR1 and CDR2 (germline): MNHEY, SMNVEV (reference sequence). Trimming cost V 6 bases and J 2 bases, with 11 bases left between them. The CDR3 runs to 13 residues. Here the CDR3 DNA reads TGTGCCAGCAGAGCGGGCTCTACCTACGAGCAGTACTTC. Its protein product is CASRAGSTYEQYF.

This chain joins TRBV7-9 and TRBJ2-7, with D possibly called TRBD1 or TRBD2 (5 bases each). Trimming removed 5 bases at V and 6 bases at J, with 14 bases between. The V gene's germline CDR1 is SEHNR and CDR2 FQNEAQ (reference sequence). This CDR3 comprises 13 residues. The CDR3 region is CASSPGDRREQYF. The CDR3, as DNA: TGTGCCAGCAGCCCCGGGGACCGACGCGAGCAGTACTTC.

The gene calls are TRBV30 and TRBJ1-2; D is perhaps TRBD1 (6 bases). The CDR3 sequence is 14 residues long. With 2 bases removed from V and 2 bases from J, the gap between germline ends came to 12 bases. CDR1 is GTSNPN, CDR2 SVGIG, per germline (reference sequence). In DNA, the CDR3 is TGTGCCTGGAGTAAGGGGGGACCAAACTATGGCTACACCTTC. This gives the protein CAWSKGGPNYGYTF.

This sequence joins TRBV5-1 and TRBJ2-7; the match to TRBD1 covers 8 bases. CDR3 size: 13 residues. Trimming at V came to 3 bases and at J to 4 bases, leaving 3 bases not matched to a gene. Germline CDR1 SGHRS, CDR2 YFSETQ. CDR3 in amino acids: CASSSTGGYEQYF. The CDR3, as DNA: TGCGCCAGCAGCTCTACAGGGGGTTACGAGCAGTACTTC.

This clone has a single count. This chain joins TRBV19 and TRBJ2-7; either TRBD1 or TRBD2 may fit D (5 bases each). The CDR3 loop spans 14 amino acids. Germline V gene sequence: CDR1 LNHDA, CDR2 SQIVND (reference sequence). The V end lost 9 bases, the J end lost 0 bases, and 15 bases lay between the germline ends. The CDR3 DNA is TGTGCCAGCAGTGGGACGGCGAGCTCCTACGAGCAGTACTTC. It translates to CASSGTASSYEQYF.

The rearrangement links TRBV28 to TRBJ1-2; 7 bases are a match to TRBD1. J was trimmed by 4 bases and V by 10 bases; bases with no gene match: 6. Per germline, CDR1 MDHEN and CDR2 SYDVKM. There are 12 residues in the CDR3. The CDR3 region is CATKGQIYGYTF. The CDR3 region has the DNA TGTGCCACAAAGGGACAGATCTATGGCTACACCTTC.

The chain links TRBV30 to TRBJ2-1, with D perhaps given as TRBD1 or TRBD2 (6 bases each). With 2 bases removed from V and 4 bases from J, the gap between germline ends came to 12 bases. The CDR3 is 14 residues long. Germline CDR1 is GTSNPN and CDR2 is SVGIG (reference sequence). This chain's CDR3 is CAWSFKGGYNEQFF. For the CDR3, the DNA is TGTGCCTGGAGTTTCAAAGGGGGGTACAATGAGCAGTTCTTC.

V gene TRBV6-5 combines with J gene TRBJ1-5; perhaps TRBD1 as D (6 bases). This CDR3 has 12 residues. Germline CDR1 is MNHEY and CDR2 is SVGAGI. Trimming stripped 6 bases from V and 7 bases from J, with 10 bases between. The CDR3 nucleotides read TGTGCCAGCAGGACAGGCCGCCAGCCCCAGCATTTT. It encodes CASRTGRQPQHF.

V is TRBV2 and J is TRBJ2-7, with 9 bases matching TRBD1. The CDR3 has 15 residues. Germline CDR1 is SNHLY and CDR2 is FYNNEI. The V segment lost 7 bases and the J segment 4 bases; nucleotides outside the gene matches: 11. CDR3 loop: CASTQSRDRAYEQYF. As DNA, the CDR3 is TGTGCCAGCACACAATCCCGGGACAGGGCTTACGAGCAGTACTTC.

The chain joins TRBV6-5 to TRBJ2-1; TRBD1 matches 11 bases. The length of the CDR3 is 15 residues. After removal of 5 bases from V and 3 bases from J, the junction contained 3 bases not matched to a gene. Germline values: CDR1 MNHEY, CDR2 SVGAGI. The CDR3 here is CASSADRGLYNEQFF. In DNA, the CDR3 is TGTGCCAGCAGTGCGGACAGGGGGCTCTACAATGAGCAGTTCTTC.